Reported below is one T cell receptor (beta chain). No antigen is known for it. This sample was taken from a study of cytomegalovirus exposure and HLA in healthy donors. Study conclusions and caveats: Previous analysis showed most TCR beta V segments were productive about 90% or about 30% of the time. TCR beta chains associated with HLA were, in a later analysis, more clonally expanded than equally common others.

In the PCR, 60 Vbeta and 13 Jbeta primers were used. Produced via immunoSEQ multiplex PCR; TCRdb's table is partial and in-frame only. The profile covers around 100,000 clones, with approximately 70% appearing a single time and 11% taken by the ten largest. V shed 0 bases and J shed 7 bases, with 13 bases lying between them. This CDR3 comprises 14 residues. Germline CDR1 and CDR2: SGHRS and YFSETQ. The sample consisted of PBMCs. The receptor was derived from a man aged 35-49 years in good health and CMV-seropositive. The V and J genes are TRBV5-1 and TRBJ1-1; D is unresolved. The CDR3 nucleotides read TGCGCCAGCAGCTTGGATGGCAGGTCGATTGAAGCTTTCTTT. It encodes CASSLDGRSIEAFF.